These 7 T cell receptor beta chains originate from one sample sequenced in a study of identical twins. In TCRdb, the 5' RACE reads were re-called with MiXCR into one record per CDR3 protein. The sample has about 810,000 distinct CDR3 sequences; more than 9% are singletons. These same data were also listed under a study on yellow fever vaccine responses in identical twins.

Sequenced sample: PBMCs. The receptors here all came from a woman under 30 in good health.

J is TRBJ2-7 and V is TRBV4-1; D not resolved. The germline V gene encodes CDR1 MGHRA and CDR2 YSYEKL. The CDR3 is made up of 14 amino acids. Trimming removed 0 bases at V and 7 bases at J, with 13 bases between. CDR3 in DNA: TGCGCCAGCAGCCAAGATGGAGCAGCTTGGGAGCAGTACTTC. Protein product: CASSQDGAAWEQYF.

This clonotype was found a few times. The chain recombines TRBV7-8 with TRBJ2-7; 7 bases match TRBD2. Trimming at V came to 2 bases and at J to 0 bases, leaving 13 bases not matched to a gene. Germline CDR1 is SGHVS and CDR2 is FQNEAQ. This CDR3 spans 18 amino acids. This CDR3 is CASSLWGGVRPSSYEQYF. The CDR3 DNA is TGTGCCAGCAGCTTATGGGGGGGAGTAAGGCCTAGCTCCTACGAGCAGTACTTC.

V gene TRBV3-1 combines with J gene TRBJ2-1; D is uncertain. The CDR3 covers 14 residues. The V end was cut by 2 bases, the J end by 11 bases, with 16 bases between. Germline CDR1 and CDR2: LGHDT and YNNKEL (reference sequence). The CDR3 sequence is CASSQQISTRQQFF. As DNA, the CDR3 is TGTGCCAGCAGCCAACAAATTTCAACGAGACAGCAGTTCTTC.

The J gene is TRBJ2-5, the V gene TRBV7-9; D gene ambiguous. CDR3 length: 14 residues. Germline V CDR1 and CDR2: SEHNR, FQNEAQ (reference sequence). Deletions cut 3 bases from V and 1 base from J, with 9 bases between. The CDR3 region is CASSFDKTQETQYF. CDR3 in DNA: TGTGCCAGCAGCTTTGACAAGACCCAAGAGACCCAGTACTTC.

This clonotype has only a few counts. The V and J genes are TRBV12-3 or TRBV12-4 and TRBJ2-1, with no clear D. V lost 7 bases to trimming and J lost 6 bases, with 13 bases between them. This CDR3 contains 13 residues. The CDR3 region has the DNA TGTGCCAGCAACTCAGACCCATTCAATGAGCAGTTCTTC. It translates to CASNSDPFNEQFF.

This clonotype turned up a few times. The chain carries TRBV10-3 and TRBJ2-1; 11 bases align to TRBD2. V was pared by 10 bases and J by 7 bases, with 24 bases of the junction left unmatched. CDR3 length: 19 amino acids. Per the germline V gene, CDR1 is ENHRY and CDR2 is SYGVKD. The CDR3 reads CATTPGKLAGDRTRNEQFF. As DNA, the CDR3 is TGTGCCACCACCCCGGGGAAACTAGCGGGAGACCGGACGAGGAATGAGCAGTTCTTC.

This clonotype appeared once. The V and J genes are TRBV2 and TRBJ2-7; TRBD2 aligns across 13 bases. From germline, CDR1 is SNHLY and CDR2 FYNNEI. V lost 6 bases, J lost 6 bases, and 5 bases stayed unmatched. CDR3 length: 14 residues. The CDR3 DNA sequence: TGTGCCAGCAGATGGACTAGCGGGAGTTTCGAGCAGTACTTC. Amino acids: CASRWTSGSFEQYF.